This record concerns one T cell receptor (beta chain) sequence. Source study methods: The assay estimated nucleated cells by amplifying reference gene primers. Clones were sequenced by immunoSEQ multiplex PCR, and TCRdb holds only the in-frame ones, with some missing. Clonal size and the V and J genes are those of that table, whereas D and trimming came from the DNA. The data hold roughly 150,000 clones, with around 87% observed a single time. Seattle-derived patients entered the study during active infection and were followed longitudinally. This entry belongs to a study of blood T cell repertoires in COVID-19. Overall study context: Some COVID-19 samples were acute and others convalescent; all came from the United States, Italy and Spain.

The CDR3 is made up of 15 amino acids. The trim removed 2 bases at V and 5 bases at J, leaving 8 bases unmatched. Per the germline V gene, CDR1 is SGHRS and CDR2 is YFSETQ. Sequenced material: peripheral blood. This clonotype was sampled from a woman older than 75 with COVID-19, enrolled during active disease. This chain joins TRBV5-1 and TRBJ2-7; TRBD1 matches at 9 bases. CDR3 DNA: TGCGCCAGCAGCTTTGGACAAAACAGGGGGCACGAGCAGTACTTC. Translation: CASSFGQNRGHEQYF.